The rows below give T cell receptor beta chains drawn from one sample of a study of blood T cell repertoires in COVID-19. Using immunoSEQ multiplex PCR, the repertoire was profiled, and TCRdb retains in-frame clones only, with some absent. Among 250,000 to 350,000 clones listed, roughly 89% were seen once. Sequencing was done on a sample of PBMCs or T cells enriched from blood (not recorded which). These receptors were obtained from a woman aged 50 to 60 who had been exposed to COVID-19. The CDR3 runs from the conserved cysteine through the conserved F or W. D genes are given only for firm matches. Some rows have no size entry. The others give once, few or many, or a class for an expanded clone.

cdr3_aa,cdr3_nt,clone_size,j_call,d_call,v_call
CASTQRESSGGVRETQYF,TGTGCCAGCACCCAGCGGGAGAGTAGCGGGGGGGTAAGAGAGACCCAGTACTTC,NA,TRBJ2-5,TRBD2,TRBV7-9
CASGQGQGVYEQYF,TGTGCCAGCGGGCAGGGACAGGGCGTGTACGAGCAGTACTTC,once,TRBJ2-7,TRBD1,TRBV27
CAWSRDRGREQLFF,TGTGCCTGGAGCCGGGACAGGGGGCGAGAACAACTGTTTTTT,NA,TRBJ1-4,TRBD1,TRBV30
CASSIRGGYDEQFF,TGCGCCAGCAGCATACGGGGGGGTTACGATGAGCAGTTCTTC,NA,TRBJ2-1,TRBD2,TRBV5-1
CASSPFPLAGVGETQYF,TGTGCCAGCTCACCATTTCCCCTAGCGGGGGTCGGAGAGACCCAGTACTTC,NA,TRBJ2-5,TRBD2,TRBV18
CASSLPGIIYEQYF,TGTGCCAGCAGCTTACCGGGGATCATCTACGAGCAGTACTTC,NA,TRBJ2-7,NA,TRBV7-9
CASSQGTSGGADETQYF,TGTGCCAGCAGCCAAGGAACTAGCGGGGGGGCTGATGAGACCCAGTACTTC,NA,TRBJ2-5,TRBD2,TRBV3-1/TRBV3-2
CASRRGAGELFF,TGCGCCAGCAGGCGGGGCGCCGGGGAGCTGTTTTTT,NA,TRBJ2-2,NA,TRBV5-1
CASRPVPGRVNEKLFF,TGTGCCAGCAGACCCGTTCCAGGGAGGGTTAATGAAAAACTGTTTTTT,NA,TRBJ1-4,NA,TRBV5-5
CASSPADNEQFF,TGTGCCAGCTCACCGGCGGACAATGAGCAGTTCTTC,NA,TRBJ2-1,NA,TRBV18
CASSQGDRTRNQPQHF,TGTGCCAGCAGCCAAGGAGACAGGACTCGAAATCAGCCCCAGCATTTT,NA,TRBJ1-5,NA,TRBV3-1/TRBV3-2
CASSPGQVEQPQHF,TGTGCCAGCTCACCCGGACAGGTTGAACAGCCCCAGCATTTT,NA,TRBJ1-5,TRBD1,TRBV18